What follows are 20 T cell receptor beta chains derived from one specimen sequenced in a study of blood T cell repertoires in COVID-19 (dated by TCRdb to the early 2020s). Preparation of the library involved the immunoSEQ multiplex PCR assay. TCRdb's version of the immuneACCESS table is confined to in-frame rearrangements and falls short of the full clone set. An unresolved V gene accounts for under half of the shortfall where checked; the remainder is of unknown origin. The sample table lists 100,000 to 150,000 clones, 85% to 90% of them with a count of one. The ten largest clonotypes hold approximately 8% of the sample. Sequencing used peripheral blood. The receptors were sampled from a man in his 70s who had recovered from COVID-19.

This chain uses TRBV28 with TRBJ1-2, with D possibly being TRBD1 (6 bases). The germline gives CDR1 MDHEN, CDR2 SYDVKM. This CDR3 has 14 amino acids. V lost 3 bases and J 4 bases, leaving 12 bases between the germline ends. CDR3 amino acids: CASSFLRGGYGYTF. DNA of the CDR3: TGTGCCAGCAGTTTCCTAAGGGGGGGCTATGGCTACACCTTC.

The J gene is TRBJ2-4, the V gene TRBV3-1 (or the pseudogene TRBV3-2); 11 nucleotides align to TRBD2. CDR1 and CDR2 from the germline V gene are LGHDT and YNNKEL (reference sequence). CDR3 length: 16 amino acids. The trim removed 2 bases at V and 8 bases at J, leaving 8 bases unmatched. The chain's CDR3 is CASSQIAGGPGDIQYF. CDR3 nucleotides: TGTGCCAGCAGCCAAATAGCGGGAGGGCCGGGGGACATTCAGTACTTC.

In nucleotides, the CDR3 is TGCGCCAGCAGCTTAAGACTAGCGGGAGAGGCAGATACGCAGTATTTT. Protein sequence: CASSLRLAGEADTQYF. The chain combines TRBV5-1 with TRBJ2-3, with 12 bases that match TRBD2. Germline loops: CDR1 SGHRS, CDR2 YFSETQ. The CDR3 extends over 16 amino acids. V dropped 2 bases and J dropped 4; count of bases not matched to a gene: 5.

This clone has just one count. The chain couples TRBV4-1 to TRBJ1-1; D possibly corresponds to TRBD1 (5 bases). This CDR3 is built from 18 residues. The germline V gene has CDR1 MGHRA and CDR2 YSYEKL. V gave up 6 bases and J gave up 3 bases, with 26 bases separating them. CDR3 DNA: TGCGCCAGCAGGCGAGAATCCCGGGACTCCCCCGGGGACACTGAAGCTTTCTTT. Translation gives CASRRESRDSPGDTEAFF.

The chain links TRBV7-6 to TRBJ1-1; perhaps TRBD1 as D (5 bases). Trimming took off 1 base at V and 4 bases at J, with 13 bases between the two ends. Germline CDR1 SGHVS, CDR2 FNYEAQ. This CDR3 spans 15 amino acids. The CDR3 protein is CASSLVAGTGTEAFF. In DNA, the CDR3 is TGTGCCAGCAGCTTAGTGGCGGGGACGGGCACTGAAGCTTTCTTT.

This rearrangement joins TRBV27 to TRBJ2-7; no definite D call. Per the germline V gene, CDR1 is MNHEY and CDR2 is SMNVEV (reference sequence). The V end lost 1 base, the J end lost 0 bases, and 7 bases lay between the germline ends. The CDR3 extends over 14 amino acids. CDR3 DNA sequence: TGTGCCAGCAGTTTATTTGGCCTCTCCTACGAGCAGTACTTC. Translation gives CASSLFGLSYEQYF.

The chain is built from TRBV15 and TRBJ2-7, with no clear D. The CDR3 contains 14 residues. Trimming removed 3 bases at V and 6 bases at J, with 15 bases between. The germline gives CDR1 LNHNV, CDR2 YYDKDF (reference sequence). The CDR3 sequence is CATSSLPSGREQYF. The CDR3 DNA follows: TGTGCCACCAGCAGCCTCCCCTCGGGTCGCGAGCAGTACTTC.

This rearrangement joins TRBV18 to TRBJ2-7; D perhaps matches TRBD2 (6 bases). V was clipped by 5 bases and J by 0 bases, with 8 bases between them. Germline values: CDR1 KGHSH, CDR2 LQKENI. This CDR3 has 13 amino acids. The CDR3 sequence: CASSRDFSYEQYF. CDR3 in DNA: TGTGCCAGCTCAAGGGACTTCTCCTACGAGCAGTACTTC. The variable domain in full, completed from reference TRBV18 and TRBJ2-7, reads NAGVMQNPRHLVRRRGQEARLRCSPMKGHSHVYWYRQLPEEGLKFMVYLQKENIIDESGMPKERFSAEFPKEGPSILRIQQVVRGDSAAYFCASSRDFSYEQYFGPGTRLTVT.

This clone was detected only once. The V gene is TRBV7-9, the J gene TRBJ1-4, with D possibly matching TRBD1 (6 bases). Per germline, CDR1 SEHNR and CDR2 FQNEAQ (reference sequence). Trimming left V 6 bases short and J 4 bases short, with 12 bases between. The CDR3 runs to 14 residues. CDR3 nucleotides: TGTGCCAGCAGACACGGGACACTTAATGAAAAACTGTTTTTT. Translated, it gives CASRHGTLNEKLFF.

J is TRBJ2-6 and V is TRBV5-6, with a tentative D call TRBD2 (6 bases). Trimming removed 0 bases at V and 0 bases at J, with 10 bases between. The V gene's germline CDR1 is SGHDT and CDR2 YYEEEE. The CDR3 is 17 residues long. CDR3 sequence reads: CASSLVWRASGANVLTF. DNA of the CDR3: TGTGCCAGCAGCTTGGTGTGGAGGGCCTCTGGGGCCAACGTCCTGACTTTC.

The chain uses TRBV4-2 and TRBJ2-2; D may be TRBD2 (5 bases). Trimming pared 4 bases from V and 7 bases from J, leaving 19 bases between. The CDR3 contains 16 residues. Germline V gives CDR1 LGHNA, CDR2 YNFKEQ. The CDR3 loop is CASSRDYPPLGGELFF. The CDR3 coding sequence is TGTGCCAGCAGCCGAGACTATCCCCCTCTCGGCGGGGAGCTGTTTTTT.

The V call is TRBV30, the J call TRBJ2-2; D possibly corresponds to TRBD2 (5 bases). This CDR3 region has 14 residues. V was clipped by 4 bases and J by 1 base, with 10 bases between them. Germline loops: CDR1 GTSNPN, CDR2 SVGIG (reference sequence). The CDR3 protein is CAWNRRVNTGELFF. The CDR3 nucleotides are TGTGCCTGGAACCGGCGGGTGAACACCGGGGAGCTGTTTTTT.

The chain joins TRBV6-5 to TRBJ1-1, with D possibly being TRBD1 (5 bases). The germline V and J ends were trimmed by 0 bases and 11 bases, with 16 bases remaining between them. The germline V gene has CDR1 MNHEY and CDR2 SVGAGI. The CDR3 is 14 amino acids. The CDR3 nucleotides are TGTGCCAGCAGTTACTCGAGGTCGGGGGAGGCGGCTTTCTTT. It yields the protein CASSYSRSGEAAFF.

The genes are TRBV7-6 and TRBJ2-7; TRBD2 agrees at 10 bases. Germline V lookup: CDR1 SGHVS, CDR2 FNYEAQ. The CDR3 loop spans 16 amino acids. The V segment lost 5 bases and the J segment 2 bases; nucleotides outside the gene matches: 9. In nucleotides, the CDR3 is TGTGCCAGCAGCCCTCGGACTAGCGGACTTGCCTACGAGCAGTACTTC. This encodes CASSPRTSGLAYEQYF.

V gene TRBV5-4 combines with J gene TRBJ2-5; the match to TRBD1 covers 7 bases. The CDR3 length is 15 residues. V gave up 4 bases and J gave up 2 bases; unmatched junction bases: 8. The germline V gene has CDR1 SGHNT and CDR2 YYREEE (reference sequence). The CDR3 bases are TGTGCCAGCAGCGCCGGCCGGGACAGACAAGAGACCCAGTACTTC. It yields the protein CASSAGRDRQETQYF.

This clone occurred once. The chain carries TRBV5-1 and TRBJ1-4, with D hard to call. V shed 1 base and J shed 0 bases, with 7 bases lying between them. Germline CDR1 is SGHRS and CDR2 is YFSETQ. The CDR3 spans 15 residues. CDR3 coding DNA: TGCGCCAGCAGCTTGACGGTCGCAACTAATGAAAAACTGTTTTTT. Amino acid sequence: CASSLTVATNEKLFF.

V usage is TRBV21-1 and J usage is TRBJ1-1; the D segment call TRBD1 is taken from the table without a DNA check. TRBV21-1 is a recognized pseudogene. This CDR3 is 15 amino acids long. CDR3 sequence (DNA): TGTGCCAGCAGCAAAGCTAGGACACTGGCATCTGAAGCTTTCTTT. This sequence encodes CASSKARTLASEAFF.

The chain joins TRBV7-9 to TRBJ2-5; 9 bases align to TRBD1. The V segment lost 1 base and the J segment 4 bases; nucleotides outside the gene matches: 4. The CDR3 length is 15 residues. Germline CDR1 reads SEHNR; CDR2 reads FQNEAQ (reference sequence). CDR3 residues: CASSLGTGDTETQYF. The CDR3 region has the DNA TGTGCCAGCAGCTTAGGGACAGGGGACACAGAGACCCAGTACTTC.

The chain employs TRBV11-2 and TRBJ2-3; TRBD2 aligns across 9 bases. This CDR3 is 17 amino acids long. The V gene's germline CDR1 is SGHAT and CDR2 FQNNGV. The V segment lost 6 bases and the J segment 0 bases; nucleotides outside the gene matches: 10. DNA for the CDR3: TGTGCCAGCAGTCAGGAGCGGGGGGCCTCGAGCACAGATACGCAGTATTTT. Its translation: CASSQERGASSTDTQYF. The whole variable domain, filled in from reference TRBV11-2 and TRBJ2-3, reads EAGVAQSPRYKIIEKRQSVAFWCNPISGHATLYWYQQILGQGPKLLIQFQNNGVVDDSQLPKDRFSAERLKGVDSTLKIQPAKLEDSAVYLCASSQERGASSTDTQYFGPGTRLTVL.

The rearrangement uses TRBV19 and TRBJ2-3; D may be TRBD2 (5 bases). The CDR3 spans 14 residues. Germline V lookup: CDR1 LNHDA, CDR2 SQIVND (reference sequence). Trimming took off 3 bases at V and 5 bases at J, with 12 bases between the two ends. CDR3 DNA: TGTGCCAGTAGTATTCGCGGGTTGGGAGATACGCAGTATTTT. Translated, it gives CASSIRGLGDTQYF.